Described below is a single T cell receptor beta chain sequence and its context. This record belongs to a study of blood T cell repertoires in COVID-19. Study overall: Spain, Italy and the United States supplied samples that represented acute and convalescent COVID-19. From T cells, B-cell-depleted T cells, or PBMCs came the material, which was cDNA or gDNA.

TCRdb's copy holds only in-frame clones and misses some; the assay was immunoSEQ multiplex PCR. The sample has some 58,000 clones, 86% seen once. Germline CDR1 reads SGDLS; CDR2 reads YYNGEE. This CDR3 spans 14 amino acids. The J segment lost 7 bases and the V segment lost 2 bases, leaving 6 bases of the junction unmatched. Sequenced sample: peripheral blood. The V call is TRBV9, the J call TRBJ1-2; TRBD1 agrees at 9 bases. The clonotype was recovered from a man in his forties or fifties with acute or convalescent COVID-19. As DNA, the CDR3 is TGTGCCAGCAGCGTCCGGGACAGGGTGCTTGGCTACACCTTC. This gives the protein CASSVRDRVLGYTF.